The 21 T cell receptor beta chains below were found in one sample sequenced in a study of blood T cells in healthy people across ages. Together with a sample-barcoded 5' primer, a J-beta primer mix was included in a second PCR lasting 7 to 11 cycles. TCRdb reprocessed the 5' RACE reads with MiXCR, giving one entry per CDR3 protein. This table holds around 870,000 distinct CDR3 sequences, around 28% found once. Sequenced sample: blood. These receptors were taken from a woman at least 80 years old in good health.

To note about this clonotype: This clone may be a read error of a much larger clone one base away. The CDR3 loop is CASSPGGQIGFGYIF. The DNA of the CDR3 is TGCGCCAGCAGCCCCGGGGGACAGATCGGGTTTGGCTACATCTTC. The chain is built from TRBV4-1 and TRBJ1-2; the match to TRBD1 covers 7 bases. The CDR3 loop spans 15 amino acids. Germline-derived CDR1 and CDR2 are MGHRA and YSYEKL.

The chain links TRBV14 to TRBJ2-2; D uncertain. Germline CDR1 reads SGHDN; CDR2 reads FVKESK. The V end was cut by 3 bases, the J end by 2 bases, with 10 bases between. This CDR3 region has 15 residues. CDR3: CASSQTLPNTGELFF. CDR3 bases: TGTGCCAGCAGCCAGACCCTCCCTAACACCGGGGAGCTGTTTTTT.

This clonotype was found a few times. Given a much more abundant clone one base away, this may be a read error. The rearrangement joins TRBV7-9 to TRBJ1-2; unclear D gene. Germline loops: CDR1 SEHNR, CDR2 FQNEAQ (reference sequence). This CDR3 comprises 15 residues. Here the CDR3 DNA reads TGTGCCAGCAGCTTAAGCGGTGGAGCTAACTATGGCTACAACTTC. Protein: CASSLSGGANYGYNF.

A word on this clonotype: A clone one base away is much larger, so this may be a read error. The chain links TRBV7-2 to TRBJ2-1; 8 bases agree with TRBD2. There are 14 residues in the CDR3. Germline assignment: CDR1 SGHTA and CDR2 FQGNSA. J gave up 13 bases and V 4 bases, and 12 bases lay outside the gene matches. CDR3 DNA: TGTGCCAGCAGCTGTGTGGCGGGGGGAGAGACCCAGTTCTTC. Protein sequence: CASSCVAGGETQFF.

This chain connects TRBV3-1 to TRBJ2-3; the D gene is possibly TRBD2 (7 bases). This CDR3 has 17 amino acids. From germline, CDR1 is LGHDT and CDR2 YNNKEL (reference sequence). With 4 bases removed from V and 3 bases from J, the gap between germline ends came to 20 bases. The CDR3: CASSRTGGGGPTDTQYF. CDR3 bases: TGTGCCAGCAGCCGAACGGGGGGCGGGGGACCAACAGATACGCAGTATTTT.

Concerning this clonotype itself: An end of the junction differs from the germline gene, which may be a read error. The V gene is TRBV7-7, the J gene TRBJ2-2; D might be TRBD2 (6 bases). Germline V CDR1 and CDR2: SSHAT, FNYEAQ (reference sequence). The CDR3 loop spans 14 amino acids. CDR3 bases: TGTGCTAGCAGCTTATGGGGGGTCACCGGGGAGCTGTTTTTT. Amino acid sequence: CASSLWGVTGELFF. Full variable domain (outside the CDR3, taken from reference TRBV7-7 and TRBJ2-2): GAGVSQSPRYKVTKRGQDVTLRCDPISSHATLYWYQQALGQGPEFLTYFNYEAQPDKSGLPSDRFSAERPEGSISTLTIQRTEQRDSAMYRCASSLWGVTGELFFGEGSRLTVL.

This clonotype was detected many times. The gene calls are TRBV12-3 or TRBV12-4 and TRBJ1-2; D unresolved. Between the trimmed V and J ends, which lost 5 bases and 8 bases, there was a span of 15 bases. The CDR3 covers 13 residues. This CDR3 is CASSPGESEGYTF. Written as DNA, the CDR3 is TGTGCCAGCAGTCCTGGAGAGTCGGAGGGCTACACCTTC.

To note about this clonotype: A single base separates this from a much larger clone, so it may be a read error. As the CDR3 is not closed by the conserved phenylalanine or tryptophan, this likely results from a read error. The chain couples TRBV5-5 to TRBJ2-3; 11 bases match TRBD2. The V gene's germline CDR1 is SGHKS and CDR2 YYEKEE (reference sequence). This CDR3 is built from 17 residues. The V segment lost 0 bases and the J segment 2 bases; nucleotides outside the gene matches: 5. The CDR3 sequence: CASSLALAGVNTDTQYL. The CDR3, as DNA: TGTGCCAGCAGCTTGGCACTAGCGGGGGTTAACACAGATACGCAGTATTTG.

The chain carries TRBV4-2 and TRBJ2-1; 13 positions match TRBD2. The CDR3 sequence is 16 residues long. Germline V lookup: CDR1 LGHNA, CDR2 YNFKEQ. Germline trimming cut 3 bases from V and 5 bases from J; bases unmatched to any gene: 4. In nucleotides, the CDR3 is TGTGCCAGCAGCCAGGGACTAGCGGGGCGGGACAATGAGCAGTTCTTC. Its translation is CASSQGLAGRDNEQFF.

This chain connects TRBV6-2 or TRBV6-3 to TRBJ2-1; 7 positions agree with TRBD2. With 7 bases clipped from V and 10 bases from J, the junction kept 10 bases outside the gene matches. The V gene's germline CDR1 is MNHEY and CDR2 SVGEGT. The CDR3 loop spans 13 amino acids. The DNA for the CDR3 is TGTGCCAGCAAACTAGCGTCTGTGATGGAGCAGTTCTTC. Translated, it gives CASKLASVMEQFF.

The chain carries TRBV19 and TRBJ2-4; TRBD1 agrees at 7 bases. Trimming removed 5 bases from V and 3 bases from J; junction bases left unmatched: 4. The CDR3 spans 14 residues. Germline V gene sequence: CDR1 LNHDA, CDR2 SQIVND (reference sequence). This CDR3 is CASSARQGKNIQYF. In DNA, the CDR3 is TGTGCCAGTAGTGCAAGACAGGGCAAAAACATTCAGTACTTC.

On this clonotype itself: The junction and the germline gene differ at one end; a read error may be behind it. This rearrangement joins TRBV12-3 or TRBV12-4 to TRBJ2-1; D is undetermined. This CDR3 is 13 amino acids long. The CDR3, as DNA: TGTGCCAGAAGGGCCGCGCGAGACAACGAGCAGTTCTTC. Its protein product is CARRAARDNEQFF.

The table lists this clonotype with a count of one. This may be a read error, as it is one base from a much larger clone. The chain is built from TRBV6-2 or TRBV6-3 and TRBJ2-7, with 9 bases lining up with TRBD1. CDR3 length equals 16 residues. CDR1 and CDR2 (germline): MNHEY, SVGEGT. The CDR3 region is CASRNTGTGSSYERYF. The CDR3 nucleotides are TGTGCCAGCAGAAATACCGGGACAGGGAGCTCCTACGAGCGGTACTTC.

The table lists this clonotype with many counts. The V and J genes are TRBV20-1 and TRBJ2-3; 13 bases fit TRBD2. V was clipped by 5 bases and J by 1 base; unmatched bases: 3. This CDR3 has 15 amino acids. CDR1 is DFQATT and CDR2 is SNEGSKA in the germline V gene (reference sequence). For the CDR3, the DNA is TGCAGTGCTGGACTAGCGGGGGTCCGCACAGATACGCAGTATTTT. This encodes CSAGLAGVRTDTQYF.

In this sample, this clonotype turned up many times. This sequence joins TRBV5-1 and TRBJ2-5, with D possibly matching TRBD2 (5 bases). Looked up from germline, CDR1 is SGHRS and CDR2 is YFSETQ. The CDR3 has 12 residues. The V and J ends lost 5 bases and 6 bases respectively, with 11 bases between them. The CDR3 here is CASSGLRQTQYF. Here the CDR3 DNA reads TGCGCCAGCAGTGGACTGAGGCAGACCCAGTACTTC. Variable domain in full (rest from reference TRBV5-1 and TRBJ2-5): KAGVTQTPRYLIKTRGQQVTLSCSPISGHRSVSWYQQTPGQGLQFLFEYFSETQRNKGNFPGRFSGRQFSNSRSEMNVSTLELGDSALYLCASSGLRQTQYFGPGTRLLVL.

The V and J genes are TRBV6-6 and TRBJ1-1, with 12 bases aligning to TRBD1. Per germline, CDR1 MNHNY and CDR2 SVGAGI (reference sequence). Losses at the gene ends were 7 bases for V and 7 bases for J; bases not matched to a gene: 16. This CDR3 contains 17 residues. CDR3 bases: TGTGCCAGCACCCCGGGGGGACAGGGGGCCGCCTGGGGTGAAGCTTTCTTT. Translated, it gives CASTPGGQGAAWGEAFF.

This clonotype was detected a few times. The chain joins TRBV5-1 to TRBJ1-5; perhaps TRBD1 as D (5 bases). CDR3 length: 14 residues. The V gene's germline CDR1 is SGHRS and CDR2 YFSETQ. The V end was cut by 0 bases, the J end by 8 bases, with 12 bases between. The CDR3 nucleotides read TGCGCCAGCAGCTTGGCTGGGGGAGCGAAGCCCCAGCATTTT. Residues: CASSLAGGAKPQHF.

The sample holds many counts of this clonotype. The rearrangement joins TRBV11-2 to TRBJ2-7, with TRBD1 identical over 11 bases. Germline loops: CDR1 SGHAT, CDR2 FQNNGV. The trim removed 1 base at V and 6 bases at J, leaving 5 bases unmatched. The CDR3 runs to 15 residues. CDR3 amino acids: CASSLVAGTGGEQYF. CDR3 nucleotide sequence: TGTGCCAGCAGCTTAGTGGCCGGGACAGGGGGCGAGCAGTACTTC.

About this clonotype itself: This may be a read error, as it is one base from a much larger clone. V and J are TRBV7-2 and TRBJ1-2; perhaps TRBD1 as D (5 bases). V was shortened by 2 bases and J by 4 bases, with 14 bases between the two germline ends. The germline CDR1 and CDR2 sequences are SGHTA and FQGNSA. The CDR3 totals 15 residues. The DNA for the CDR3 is TGTACCAGCAGCTTAAGATGGGACGGGACCTATGGCTACACCTTC. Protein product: CTSSLRWDGTYGYTF.

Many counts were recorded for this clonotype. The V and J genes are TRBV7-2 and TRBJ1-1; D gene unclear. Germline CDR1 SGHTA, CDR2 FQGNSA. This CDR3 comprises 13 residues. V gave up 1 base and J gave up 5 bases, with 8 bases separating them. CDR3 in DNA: TGTGCCAGCAGCTTAGGGAGTCATACTGAAGCTTTCTTT. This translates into CASSLGSHTEAFF. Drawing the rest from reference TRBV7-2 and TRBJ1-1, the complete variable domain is GAGVSQSPSNKVTEKGKDVELRCDPISGHTALYWYRQSLGQGLEFLIYFQGNSAPDKSGLPSDRFSAERTGGSVSTLTIQRTQQEDSAVYLCASSLGSHTEAFFGQGTRLTVV.

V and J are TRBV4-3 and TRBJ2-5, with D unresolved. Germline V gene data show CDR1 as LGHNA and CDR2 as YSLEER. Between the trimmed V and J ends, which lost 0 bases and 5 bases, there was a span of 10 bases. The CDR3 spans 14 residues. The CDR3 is CASSQERVRETQYF. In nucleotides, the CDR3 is TGCGCCAGCAGCCAAGAGAGAGTTAGGGAGACCCAGTACTTC.